Listed below are T cell receptor beta chains from one sample, sequenced in a study of blood T cell repertoires in COVID-19. Profiled with immunoSEQ multiplex PCR; TCRdb holds only in-frame clones, not every one. The sample records about 140,000 clones, nearly 80% being singletons. Sequencing was done on a sample of PBMCs or T cells enriched from blood (not recorded which). The receptors were gathered from a woman in her fifties or sixties who had recovered from COVID-19. Each CDR3 is given with its conserved first and last residue.

v_call,cdr3_aa
TRBV3-1/TRBV3-2,CASRQAGARTEAFF
TRBV5-1,CASSLIQGNSPLHF
TRBV11-3,CASSLDFQTYEQYF
TRBV5-1,CASSGQHKGANVLTF
TRBV5-1,CASSSGQGDEAFF
TRBV19,CASSKLDGNEQFF
TRBV28,CASSTGGKTTYEQYF
TRBV10-3,CAISESGEDTDTQYF
TRBV19,CATRTVFTDTQYF
TRBV10-3,CAATGNDGYGYTF
TRBV6-5,CASIVKETQYF
TRBV7-9,CASSDRVTNEKLFF
TRBV3-1/TRBV3-2,CASSLPGQGAGANVLTF
TRBV11-2,CASSLAGQGASYGYTF
TRBV5-1,CASSFPRDRGPTDTQYF
TRBV24-1,CATSDSQSTVYNEQFF
TRBV2,CASRERTASNQPQHF
TRBV7-9,CASSLGVRQPQHF
TRBV10-2,CASSELQVTSTDTQYF
TRBV5-1,CASSFLAGYTDTQYF
TRBV4-1,CASSQLGGATDTQYF
TRBV10-1,CASSAGSSYNEQFF
TRBV30,CACLVPDYTSNTGELFF
TRBV3-1/TRBV3-2,CASSRDRLYSPLHF
TRBV9,CASSVAAGSNTGELFF
TRBV7-8,CASSVRGSGNTIYF
TRBV7-6,CASSLRGTSGTYEQYF
TRBV5-4,CASSLEAPSYNEQFF
TRBV11-2,CASSLAGADFYGYTF
TRBV6-5,CASSYGQGAGYGYTF
TRBV19,CASSTTGVSNYGYTF
TRBV29-1,CSVEVPGRYEQYF
TRBV30,CAWSRFSGRAQETQYF